What follows are 14 T cell receptor beta chains derived from one specimen sequenced in a study of type 1 regulatory T cells. No antigen has been identified for these receptors. TCRdb redid the calling of the reads with MiXCR, one entry per CDR3 protein. The sample contains about 68,000 distinct CDR3 sequences, nearly 65% of which appear only once. Specimen: cultured T cells, either the whole culture or a sorted T cell fraction (not recorded which). Subset denoted: Tr1-enriched cell product generated in vitro against host alloantigens. The receptors here all came from a human donor in good health.

CDR3 amino acids: CSAKPSTGIQETQYF. The CDR3 DNA follows: TGCAGTGCAAAGCCCTCGACAGGGATACAAGAGACCCAGTACTTC. The chain links TRBV20-1 to TRBJ2-5; 7 bases line up with TRBD1. CDR1 is DFQATT, CDR2 SNEGSKA, per germline (reference sequence). V was pared by 6 bases and J by 2 bases, with 12 bases of the junction left unmatched. The CDR3 runs 15 residues.

This chain connects TRBV5-1 to TRBJ2-7, with D perhaps TRBD1 (6 bases). The CDR3 has 14 residues. In germline, CDR1 is SGHRS, CDR2 YFSETQ. Trimming took 4 bases from V and 4 from J, leaving 15 bases between them. The CDR3 DNA sequence: TGCGCCAGCAGCCCTACAGGGTTTGAGTACGAGCAGTACTTC. It yields the protein CASSPTGFEYEQYF.

This clonotype occurred a few times. This chain links TRBV20-1 with TRBJ2-1; TRBD1 aligns across 8 bases. The germline V gene has CDR1 DFQATT and CDR2 SNEGSKA (reference sequence). V shed 4 bases and J 9 bases; nucleotides not matched to a gene: 14. CDR3 length: 15 amino acids. The CDR3 region is CSATPRQGFGGEQFF. The CDR3 bases are TGCAGTGCTACGCCGAGACAGGGGTTCGGGGGTGAGCAGTTCTTC.

The chain employs TRBV5-1 and TRBJ2-7; TRBD2 matches 10 bases. J lost 5 bases, V lost 3 bases, and 5 bases had no gene match. Germline V gene lookup returns CDR1 SGHRS and CDR2 YFSETQ. The CDR3 covers 14 residues. CDR3 residues: CASSWTSGSHEQYF. The CDR3, as DNA: TGCGCCAGCAGCTGGACTAGCGGTAGCCACGAGCAGTACTTC.

This clonotype has a handful of counts. The chain joins TRBV9 to TRBJ2-1; 7 bases align to TRBD2. Germline V CDR1 and CDR2: SGDLS, YYNGEE. The V gene end was trimmed by 3 bases and the J gene end by 5 bases; junction bases not matched to a gene: 5. The CDR3 has 14 residues. The CDR3 loop is CASSAHGRHNEQFF. CDR3 in DNA: TGTGCCAGCAGCGCACACGGGAGGCACAATGAGCAGTTCTTC. The full variable domain, with the rest looked up from reference TRBV9 and TRBJ2-1, is DSGVTQTPKHLITATGQRVTLRCSPRSGDLSVYWYQQSLDQGLQFLIQYYNGEERAKGNILERFSAQQFPDLHSELNLSSLELGDSALYFCASSAHGRHNEQFFGPGTRLTVL.

The V gene is TRBV4-1, the J gene TRBJ2-7; D may be TRBD1 (6 bases). Trimming left V 2 bases short and J 4 bases short, with 15 bases between. Germline V gene data show CDR1 as MGHRA and CDR2 as YSYEKL. This CDR3 contains 15 residues. CDR3 coding DNA: TGCGCCAGCAGCCAAACCACAGGGTTTATATACGAGCAGTACTTC. Encoded protein: CASSQTTGFIYEQYF.

The V and J genes are TRBV13 and TRBJ2-7, with D possibly being TRBD1 or TRBD2 (5 bases each). The CDR3 totals 15 residues. The V end lost 11 bases, the J end lost 6 bases, and 26 bases lay between the germline ends. Per germline, CDR1 PRHDT and CDR2 FYEKMQ (reference sequence). The CDR3, as DNA: TGTGCCCGTCGAGGGGACGGGTCGCCCCTTTGCGAGCAGTACTTC. It encodes CARRGDGSPLCEQYF.

The genes are TRBV5-1 and TRBJ2-5; D is perhaps TRBD1 (6 bases). V was shortened by 0 bases and J by 4 bases, with 13 bases between the two germline ends. The germline V gene encodes CDR1 SGHRS and CDR2 YFSETQ. The CDR3 loop spans 15 amino acids. CDR3 bases: TGCGCCAGCAGCTTGGGGACAGAGTCCGCAGAGACCCAGTACTTC. Translated: CASSLGTESAETQYF. The variable domain in full, with the rest retrieved from reference TRBV5-1 and TRBJ2-5, is KAGVTQTPRYLIKTRGQQVTLSCSPISGHRSVSWYQQTPGQGLQFLFEYFSETQRNKGNFPGRFSGRQFSNSRSEMNVSTLELGDSALYLCASSLGTESAETQYFGPGTRLLVL.

The chain is built from TRBV25-1 and TRBJ2-7; 7 nucleotides agree with TRBD1. The CDR3 sequence is 14 residues long. CDR1 and CDR2 from the germline V gene are MGHDK and SYGVNS. The trim removed 3 bases at V and 3 bases at J, leaving 5 bases unmatched. The CDR3 sequence: CASSEAGGFYEQYF. In DNA form, the CDR3 reads TGTGCCAGCAGTGAGGCAGGGGGTTTCTACGAGCAGTACTTC.

This clonotype was observed a handful of times. The genes are TRBV20-1 and TRBJ2-3; 7 positions match TRBD1. The CDR3 spans 13 residues. Germline CDR1 is DFQATT and CDR2 is SNEGSKA (reference sequence). Trimming at V came to 2 bases and at J to 4 bases, leaving 3 bases not matched to a gene. CDR3 nucleotide sequence: TGCAGTGCTAGAAGACAGGGAGCAGATACGCAGTATTTT. This codes for CSARRQGADTQYF.

The V gene is TRBV19, the J gene TRBJ1-2, with D possibly TRBD1 on 5 matching bases. CDR1 and CDR2 from the germline V gene are LNHDA and SQIVND (reference sequence). Between the trimmed V and J ends, which lost 4 bases and 4 bases, there was a span of 13 bases. This CDR3 spans 14 amino acids. The CDR3 bases are TGTGCCAGTAGTACAGGACACGGACTCTATGGCTACACCTTC. Amino acid sequence: CASSTGHGLYGYTF.

The J gene is TRBJ2-2, the V gene TRBV7-3, with 7 bases aligning to TRBD1. The CDR3 runs to 14 residues. Germline CDR1 is SGHTA and CDR2 is FQGTGA. The J segment lost 4 bases and the V segment lost 6 bases, leaving 5 bases of the junction unmatched. The CDR3 is CASRWTGSTGELFF. The CDR3 DNA is TGTGCCAGCAGGTGGACAGGTAGCACCGGGGAGCTGTTTTTT.

The V and J genes are TRBV7-6 and TRBJ2-7; 10 bases agree with TRBD1. Trimming took 3 bases from V and 5 from J; bases not matched to a gene: 4. This CDR3 has 14 amino acids. Germline CDR1 SGHVS, CDR2 FNYEAQ. The CDR3 sequence: CASSLGQGKNEQYF. The CDR3 coding sequence is TGTGCCAGCAGCTTGGGACAGGGGAAGAACGAGCAGTACTTC.

The gene calls are TRBV20-1 and TRBJ1-2; D gene ambiguous. In germline, CDR1 is DFQATT, CDR2 SNEGSKA (reference sequence). V was clipped by 5 bases and J by 0 bases, with 10 bases between them. The CDR3 length is 13 residues. The CDR3 sequence is CSAPSGANYGYTF. The CDR3 DNA reads as TGCAGTGCTCCATCCGGGGCTAACTATGGCTACACCTTC.